The next 28 T cell receptor beta chains were all read from a single sample in a study of T cells after yellow fever vaccination. TCRdb called the 5' RACE reads again in MiXCR, with one record for every CDR3 protein. The sample yields about 550,000 distinct CDR3 sequences, 15% to 20% seen once. Sequenced here: PBMCs, sampled 15 days after the yellow fever booster vaccination. The receptors originated from a man aged 25-40 years who received the YFV17D yellow fever vaccine.

This clonotype showed up just a few times. The chain links TRBV12-3 or TRBV12-4 to TRBJ2-1, with 13 bases aligning to TRBD2. The trim removed 2 bases at V and 6 bases at J, leaving 4 bases unmatched. This CDR3 spans 16 amino acids. The CDR3 sequence: CASSLSLAGGPNEQFF. DNA of the CDR3: TGTGCCAGCAGTTTATCACTAGCGGGAGGGCCCAATGAGCAGTTCTTC.

This clonotype was observed a few times. The V and J genes are TRBV6-2 or TRBV6-3 and TRBJ2-2; 7 nucleotides line up with TRBD2. With V trimmed by 2 bases and J by 3 bases, 6 bases remained unmatched. This CDR3 comprises 16 residues. Germline V gives CDR1 MNHEY, CDR2 SVGEGT. CDR3 coding DNA: TGTGCCAGCAGTTACCGGGCTAGCGGCTACACCGGGGAGCTGTTTTTT. Residues: CASSYRASGYTGELFF.

This clonotype occurred a few times. The rearrangement uses TRBV2 and TRBJ2-5, with D unclear. The CDR3 consists of 14 residues. Germline lookup yields CDR1 SNHLY and CDR2 FYNNEI. The V end lost 7 bases, the J end lost 0 bases, and 12 bases lay between the germline ends. The CDR3 loop reads CASTPIDNQETQYF. CDR3 DNA: TGTGCCAGCACCCCGATAGATAACCAAGAGACCCAGTACTTC.

This clonotype was detected only a few times. The J gene is TRBJ2-1, the V gene TRBV12-3 or TRBV12-4, with 8 bases fitting TRBD2. J lost 4 bases, V lost 5 bases, and 13 bases had no gene match. The CDR3 spans 17 residues. CDR3 sequence reads: CASSPFRRAGGYNEQFF. The DNA for the CDR3 is TGTGCCAGCAGTCCGTTCAGAAGGGCGGGAGGATACAATGAGCAGTTCTTC.

This chain uses TRBV29-1 with TRBJ2-4; 8 bases match TRBD2. Germline V gives CDR1 SQVTM, CDR2 ANQGSEA. This CDR3 region has 12 residues. V lost 4 bases and J lost 7; bases outside the gene matches: 3. The CDR3 loop reads CSVGPGGNIQYF. CDR3 in DNA: TGCAGCGTTGGACCGGGGGGGAACATTCAGTACTTC.

Many counts were recorded for this clonotype. The chain carries TRBV28 and TRBJ2-2; perhaps TRBD1 as D (6 bases). Germline V CDR1 and CDR2: MDHEN, SYDVKM. This CDR3 has 17 amino acids. Deletions cut 3 bases from V and 0 bases from J, with 14 bases between. The DNA of the CDR3 is TGTGCCAGCAGTTTTCCTGACAGGACCACGAACACCGGGGAGCTGTTTTTT. Its translation: CASSFPDRTTNTGELFF.

This clonotype was found a few times. The chain couples TRBV2 to TRBJ1-4; D uncertain. V gave up 1 base and J gave up 2 bases, with 8 bases separating them. The CDR3 consists of 15 residues. In germline, CDR1 is SNHLY, CDR2 FYNNEI. CDR3 loop: CASSEVGRTNEKLFF. The CDR3 coding sequence is TGTGCCAGCAGTGAAGTGGGAAGGACTAATGAAAAACTGTTTTTT.

The CDR3 coding sequence is TGTGCCAGCTCGCCGGACAGGGTTAATGAAAAACTGTTTTTT. The encoded protein is CASSPDRVNEKLFF. The chain employs TRBV18 and TRBJ1-4; 8 nucleotides match TRBD1. V was clipped by 6 bases and J by 4 bases; unmatched bases: 4. CDR1 KGHSH and CDR2 LQKENI come from the germline V gene. The CDR3 covers 14 residues. The whole variable domain, remainder taken from reference TRBV18 and TRBJ1-4, is NAGVMQNPRHLVRRRGQEARLRCSPMKGHSHVYWYRQLPEEGLKFMVYLQKENIIDESGMPKERFSAEFPKEGPSILRIQQVVRGDSAAYFCASSPDRVNEKLFFGSGTQLSVL.

The CDR3 nucleotides are TGTGCCAGCAGCAAAGGGGCAGGGAGCAATCAGCCCCAGCATTTT. It encodes CASSKGAGSNQPQHF. This rearrangement joins TRBV21-1 to TRBJ1-5; no check of the table's D call, TRBD1, against the DNA was made. TRBV21-1 is a listed pseudogene. This CDR3 is built from 15 residues.

V usage is TRBV7-2 and J usage is TRBJ1-3; D is undetermined. Germline CDR1 and CDR2: SGHTA and FQGNSA. The CDR3 spans 12 residues. V shed 3 bases and J shed 5 bases, with 5 bases lying between them. CDR3 in amino acids: CASSLTRNTIYF. The CDR3 bases are TGTGCCAGCAGCTTGACAAGAAACACCATATATTTT.

The V and J genes are TRBV5-4 and TRBJ2-5; maybe TRBD2 (6 bases). Germline V gene lookup returns CDR1 SGHNT and CDR2 YYREEE (reference sequence). Trimming took off 5 bases at V and 2 bases at J, with 16 bases between the two ends. The CDR3 has 15 residues. The chain's CDR3 is CASRRFIAVQETQYF. In nucleotides, the CDR3 is TGTGCCAGCAGAAGATTCATAGCGGTACAAGAGACCCAGTACTTC.

This rearrangement joins TRBV4-3 to TRBJ2-4; D gene unclear. This CDR3 region has 15 residues. Germline V gene lookup returns CDR1 LGHNA and CDR2 YSLEER. V was clipped by 0 bases and J by 9 bases, with 15 bases between them. DNA for the CDR3: TGCGCCAGCAGCCAAGATGTCAAGACGGGCAGCATTCAGTACTTC. It codes for CASSQDVKTGSIQYF.

The V call is TRBV27, the J call TRBJ2-5; TRBD1 matches at 9 bases. After removal of 5 bases from V and 5 bases from J, the junction contained 6 bases not matched to a gene. Germline loops: CDR1 MNHEY, CDR2 SMNVEV (reference sequence). CDR3 length: 14 amino acids. The CDR3: CASSIQGAEETQYF. For the CDR3, the DNA is TGTGCCAGCAGTATACAGGGGGCGGAGGAGACCCAGTACTTC.

The chain recombines TRBV7-9 with TRBJ2-7; possibly TRBD2 for D (5 bases). The germline gives CDR1 SEHNR, CDR2 FQNEAQ (reference sequence). Trimming cost V 0 bases and J 2 bases, with 14 bases left between them. There are 16 residues in the CDR3. The CDR3 here is CASSLADGGDPYEQYF. The CDR3 region has the DNA TGTGCCAGCAGCTTAGCGGATGGAGGCGACCCCTACGAGCAGTACTTC.

This clonotype was observed a handful of times. This sequence joins TRBV5-1 and TRBJ2-1; 12 bases fit TRBD1. The J segment lost 5 bases and the V segment lost 4 bases, leaving 4 bases of the junction unmatched. The CDR3 is 15 amino acids. The germline V gene has CDR1 SGHRS and CDR2 YFSETQ. The CDR3: CASSGGTGGHNEQFF. CDR3 nucleotides: TGCGCCAGCAGCGGGGGGACAGGGGGCCACAATGAGCAGTTCTTC. Full variable domain (rest looked up from reference TRBV5-1 and TRBJ2-1): KAGVTQTPRYLIKTRGQQVTLSCSPISGHRSVSWYQQTPGQGLQFLFEYFSETQRNKGNFPGRFSGRQFSNSRSEMNVSTLELGDSALYLCASSGGTGGHNEQFFGPGTRLTVL.

The V gene is TRBV4-1, the J gene TRBJ1-2; D gene uncertain. The CDR3 consists of 13 residues. Per germline, CDR1 MGHRA and CDR2 YSYEKL. Trimming stripped 4 bases from V and 3 bases from J, with 9 bases between. This CDR3 is CASSPRLDYGYTF. For the CDR3, the DNA is TGCGCCAGCAGCCCACGACTCGACTATGGCTACACCTTC.

This chain links TRBV7-2 with TRBJ2-7, with 13 nucleotides matching TRBD2. With V trimmed by 5 bases and J by 2 bases, 9 bases remained unmatched. The CDR3 is made up of 17 amino acids. CDR1 and CDR2 (germline): SGHTA, FQGNSA. In DNA form, the CDR3 reads TGTGCCAGCAGCACAGGACTAGCGGGAGCGGGGGCCTACGAGCAGTACTTC. It is translated as CASSTGLAGAGAYEQYF. The entire variable domain, with the rest obtained from reference TRBV7-2 and TRBJ2-7, is as follows: GAGVSQSPSNKVTEKGKDVELRCDPISGHTALYWYRQSLGQGLEFLIYFQGNSAPDKSGLPSDRFSAERTGGSVSTLTIQRTQQEDSAVYLCASSTGLAGAGAYEQYFGPGTRLTVT.

This clonotype was seen only a few times. The rearrangement joins TRBV20-1 to TRBJ2-5; 9 positions agree with TRBD2. This CDR3 is 13 amino acids long. V was clipped by 1 base and J by 6 bases; unmatched bases: 3. Germline V CDR1 and CDR2: DFQATT, SNEGSKA (reference sequence). This CDR3 is CSARVLAGQTQYF. CDR3 DNA: TGCAGTGCTAGAGTCCTAGCGGGACAGACCCAGTACTTC.

This clonotype was seen repeatedly, ten times or more. The chain recombines TRBV6-5 with TRBJ2-2; D is unresolved. Germline CDR1 is MNHEY and CDR2 is SVGAGI. The CDR3 is 14 residues long. V lost 3 bases to trimming and J lost 11 bases, with 16 bases between them. The CDR3 DNA sequence: TGTGCCAGCAGTTATCTCACAAACAACCAAGAGCTGTTTTTT. This codes for CASSYLTNNQELFF.

This clonotype was recorded a few times. The DNA of the CDR3 is TGTGCCAGCAGCGCAGACTGGGGTGTCAAAAACATTCAGTACTTC. It yields the protein CASSADWGVKNIQYF. The V call is TRBV9, the J call TRBJ2-4; no clear D gene. V was clipped by 3 bases and J by 3 bases, with 13 bases between them. The CDR3 covers 15 residues. From germline, CDR1 is SGDLS and CDR2 YYNGEE.

This sequence joins TRBV9 and TRBJ1-4, with 7 positions matching TRBD1. The germline V gene encodes CDR1 SGDLS and CDR2 YYNGEE. V was clipped by 3 bases and J by 8 bases; unmatched bases: 10. The CDR3 loop spans 15 amino acids. For the CDR3, the DNA is TGTGCCAGCAGCGCTTTGGGACAGTCTCGAGAAAAACTGTTTTTT. Translated, it gives CASSALGQSREKLFF.

The sample holds a few counts of this clonotype. This sequence joins TRBV12-3 or TRBV12-4 and TRBJ2-3; no firm D call. This CDR3 comprises 14 residues. V lost 3 bases, J lost 4 bases, and 11 bases lay in between. CDR3 sequence reads: CASSFGNRADTQYF. In DNA form, the CDR3 reads TGTGCCAGCAGTTTTGGTAATAGGGCAGATACGCAGTATTTT.

In its sample, this clonotype was seen a few times. This chain links TRBV7-6 with TRBJ2-2; D unclear. V lost 5 bases and J lost 7, with 11 bases in between. The CDR3 loop spans 13 amino acids. Germline lookup yields CDR1 SGHVS and CDR2 FNYEAQ. CDR3 in amino acids: CASSPWVGGELFF. Written as DNA, the CDR3 is TGTGCCAGCAGCCCTTGGGTTGGCGGGGAGCTGTTTTTT.

This sequence joins TRBV7-3 and TRBJ2-1; D call uncertain. The CDR3 runs 16 residues. V was pared by 4 bases and J by 7 bases, with 20 bases between. Germline CDR1 is SGHTA and CDR2 is FQGTGA. DNA for the CDR3: TGTGCCAGCAGCTCGACCGGTTTGGCAAAACTAAATGAGCAGTTCTTC. Translating gives CASSSTGLAKLNEQFF.

J is TRBJ2-1 and V is TRBV5-1, with D perhaps being TRBD1 or TRBD2 (5 bases each). The length of the CDR3 is 16 residues. Looked up from germline, CDR1 is SGHRS and CDR2 is YFSETQ. Trimming took 4 bases from V and 5 from J, leaving 19 bases between them. The CDR3 nucleotides read TGCGCCAGCAGCACTGGTCTGGGACGCACCGACAATGAGCAGTTCTTC. Protein product: CASSTGLGRTDNEQFF.

The genes are TRBV29-1 and TRBJ2-7; D might be TRBD2 (6 bases). The V and J ends lost 6 bases and 7 bases respectively, with 16 bases between them. The CDR3 sequence is 12 residues long. Looked up from germline, CDR1 is SQVTM and CDR2 is ANQGSEA. CDR3 protein: CSVTNGGREQYF. The CDR3 DNA follows: TGCAGCGTCACGAACGGGGGTCGTGAGCAGTACTTC.

In this sample, this clonotype turned up a few times. The chain recombines TRBV7-9 with TRBJ2-7; D gene unclear. The V and J ends lost 2 bases and 8 bases respectively, with 7 bases between them. Germline assignment: CDR1 SEHNR and CDR2 FQNEAQ (reference sequence). The CDR3 runs 11 residues. CDR3 region: CASSLQDKQYF. CDR3 nucleotides: TGTGCCAGCAGCTTACAAGATAAGCAGTACTTC.

This clonotype was detected only a few times. J is TRBJ2-7 and V is TRBV25-1; no reliable D call. From germline, CDR1 is MGHDK and CDR2 SYGVNS. The CDR3 runs to 12 residues. With 1 base removed from V and 4 bases from J, the gap between germline ends came to 5 bases. CDR3 sequence reads: CASSELGYEQYF. CDR3 nucleotides: TGTGCCAGCAGTGAATTGGGGTACGAGCAGTACTTC.